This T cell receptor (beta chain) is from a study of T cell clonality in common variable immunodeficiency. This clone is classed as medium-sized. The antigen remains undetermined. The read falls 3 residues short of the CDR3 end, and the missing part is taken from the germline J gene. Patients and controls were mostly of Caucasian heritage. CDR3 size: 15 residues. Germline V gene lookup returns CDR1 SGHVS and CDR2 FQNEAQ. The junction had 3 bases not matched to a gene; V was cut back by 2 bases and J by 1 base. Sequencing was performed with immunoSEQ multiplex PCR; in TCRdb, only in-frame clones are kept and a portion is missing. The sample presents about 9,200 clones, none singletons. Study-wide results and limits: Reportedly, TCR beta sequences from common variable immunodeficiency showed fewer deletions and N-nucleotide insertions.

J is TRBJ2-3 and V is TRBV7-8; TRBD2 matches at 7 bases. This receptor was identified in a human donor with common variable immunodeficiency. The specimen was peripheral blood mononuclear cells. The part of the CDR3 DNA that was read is TGTGCCAGCAGCTTATACACTAGCGGCACAGATACG. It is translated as CASSLYTSGTDT. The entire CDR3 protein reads CASSLYTSGTDTQYF.